Listed here are 30 T cell receptor beta chains from one sample, sequenced in a study of CD8+ T cells in alopecia areata. Extracted from the samples, RNA was reverse transcribed into cDNA to serve as the sequencing template. Profiled with immunoSEQ multiplex PCR; TCRdb holds only in-frame clones, not every one. The top ten clones hold 35% to 45% of a sample with some 160,000 clones, around 62% of them seen once. The specimen sequenced was CD8+ T cells sorted from blood. The receptors originated from a human donor in good health.

The V and J genes are TRBV29-1 and TRBJ2-5; 8 nucleotides align to TRBD1. The CDR3 runs 12 residues. Trimming cost V 6 bases and J 4 bases; bases outside gene matches: 4. From germline, CDR1 is SQVTM and CDR2 ANQGSEA. The CDR3 loop reads CSVDRVGETQYF. DNA of the CDR3: TGCAGCGTGGACAGGGTTGGAGAGACCCAGTACTTC.

This clone showed up just once. The V and J genes are TRBV27 and TRBJ2-3; maybe TRBD2 (5 bases). The CDR3 runs 15 residues. Trimming removed 2 bases at V and 5 bases at J, with 14 bases between. In germline, CDR1 is MNHEY, CDR2 SMNVEV (reference sequence). CDR3 loop: CASSLQDDREDTQYF. The CDR3, as DNA: TGTGCCAGCAGTTTACAAGATGACCGGGAAGATACGCAGTATTTT.

The CDR3 here is CASSEFGLAGGTEQFF. The CDR3 DNA reads TGTGCCAGCAGTGAATTCGGACTAGCGGGAGGTACTGAGCAGTTCTTC. The chain couples TRBV25-1 to TRBJ2-1; the match to TRBD2 covers 14 bases. Germline values: CDR1 MGHDK, CDR2 SYGVNS. This CDR3 has 16 residues. V shed 1 base and J 9 bases; nucleotides not matched to a gene: 5.

This clone was detected once. The chain combines TRBV6-1 with TRBJ1-5, with 7 bases aligning to TRBD1. Losses at the gene ends were 5 bases for V and 7 bases for J; bases not matched to a gene: 8. CDR3 length: 14 residues. Per the germline V gene, CDR1 is MNHNS and CDR2 is SASEGT. CDR3 region: CASSRGQEGQPQHF. CDR3 nucleotide sequence: TGTGCCAGCAGTCGTGGACAGGAGGGGCAGCCCCAGCATTTT.

This clone was seen only a few times. This chain uses TRBV7-6 with TRBJ2-5; TRBD1 or TRBD2 may be the D gene (5 bases each). From germline, CDR1 is SGHVS and CDR2 FNYEAQ. This CDR3 region has 17 residues. The V end was cut by 3 bases, the J end by 3 bases, with 20 bases between. The CDR3 DNA reads TGTGCCAGCAGCTTCGAGGGACGGTATTATGCGGAAGAGACCCAGTACTTC. Residues: CASSFEGRYYAEETQYF. The full variable domain, rest sourced from reference TRBV7-6 and TRBJ2-5, is GAGVSQSPRYKVTKRGQDVALRCDPISGHVSLYWYRQALGQGPEFLTYFNYEAQQDKSGLPNDRFSAERPEGSISTLTIQRTEQRDSAMYRCASSFEGRYYAEETQYFGPGTRLLVL.

The chain is built from TRBV6-1 and TRBJ2-3, with 9 bases matching TRBD2. This CDR3 comprises 15 residues. The V and J ends lost 5 bases and 2 bases, in that order; junction bases with no gene match: 5. Per the germline V gene, CDR1 is MNHNS and CDR2 is SASEGT. The CDR3 loop reads CASSLGTSPTDTQYF. The CDR3 DNA sequence: TGTGCCAGCAGTCTCGGGACTAGCCCCACAGATACGCAGTATTTT.

The chain is built from TRBV5-4 and TRBJ2-1, with TRBD2 matching 10 bases. The CDR3 sequence is 15 residues long. Germline lookup yields CDR1 SGHNT and CDR2 YYREEE (reference sequence). J gave up 4 bases and V 2 bases, and 3 bases lay outside the gene matches. The CDR3 is CASSFTLAGYNEQFF. The CDR3 DNA is TGTGCCAGCAGCTTCACACTAGCGGGATACAATGAGCAGTTCTTC.

This chain's CDR3 is CASSLTVNTGELFF. The CDR3 bases are TGTGCCAGCAGCCTGACTGTGAACACCGGGGAGCTGTTTTTT. This rearrangement joins TRBV2 to TRBJ2-2, with D unclear. Looked up from germline, CDR1 is SNHLY and CDR2 is FYNNEI. V shed 6 bases and J shed 1 base, with 9 bases lying between them. This CDR3 comprises 14 residues.

This clone was observed a few times. The rearrangement uses TRBV30 and TRBJ2-1, with TRBD2 identical over 12 bases. This CDR3 spans 19 amino acids. Germline V gene lookup returns CDR1 GTSNPN and CDR2 SVGIG (reference sequence). The J segment lost 3 bases and the V segment lost 2 bases, leaving 14 bases of the junction unmatched. The CDR3 loop reads CAWSRGTSGPHGDYNEQFF. In DNA form, the CDR3 reads TGTGCCTGGAGTCGCGGGACTAGCGGGCCTCACGGGGACTACAATGAGCAGTTCTTC.

The rearrangement links TRBV7-9 to TRBJ2-1; TRBD2 matches 11 bases. Trimming removed 4 bases from V and 1 base from J; junction bases left unmatched: 6. The length of the CDR3 is 17 residues. The germline CDR1 and CDR2 sequences are SEHNR and FQNEAQ (reference sequence). The DNA for the CDR3 is TGTGCCAGCAGCTCGTCGCTAGCGGGAGGTTCCTACAATGAGCAGTTCTTC. It codes for CASSSSLAGGSYNEQFF.

In its sample, this clone was seen once. This chain links TRBV15 with TRBJ1-4, with D perhaps matching TRBD1 (6 bases). This CDR3 spans 16 amino acids. The V and J ends lost 2 bases and 0 bases respectively, with 10 bases between them. Germline V gives CDR1 LNHNV, CDR2 YYDKDF (reference sequence). CDR3 region: CATSRRTDATNEKLFF. The CDR3 nucleotides are TGTGCCACCAGCAGAAGGACAGACGCAACTAATGAAAAACTGTTTTTT.

The chain carries TRBV7-9 and TRBJ2-2; no definite D call. V gave up 9 bases and J gave up 10 bases, with 12 bases separating them. This CDR3 region has 11 residues. Germline CDR1 SEHNR, CDR2 FQNEAQ (reference sequence). CDR3 DNA: TGTGCCAGTTCCGCTGCGCCGGAGCTGTTTTTT. It codes for CASSAAPELFF.

The rearrangement links TRBV19 to TRBJ2-7; possible D gene TRBD1, 6 bases. Per the germline V gene, CDR1 is LNHDA and CDR2 is SQIVND (reference sequence). This CDR3 contains 17 residues. Trimming cost V 5 bases and J 0 bases, with 20 bases left between them. The CDR3 nucleotides read TGTGCCAGTAGTCCCAGCTATCGGACAGAAAGCTCCTACGAGCAGTACTTC. Protein sequence: CASSPSYRTESSYEQYF.

The rearrangement links TRBV23-1 to TRBJ1-5; perhaps TRBD1 as D (5 bases). TRBV23-1 is assigned to the ORF class and has an uncertain function. The V end was cut by 7 bases, the J end by 10 bases, with 20 bases between. The CDR3 extends over 14 amino acids. The CDR3 reads CASKTRDAIYPQHF. CDR3 bases: TGCGCCAGCAAGACCCGGGACGCCATATACCCCCAGCATTTT.

The chain combines TRBV5-1 with TRBJ2-7; the D call may be TRBD1 or TRBD2 (5 bases each). Germline CDR1 SGHRS, CDR2 YFSETQ. The CDR3 contains 12 residues. Trimming took 5 bases from V and 5 from J, leaving 11 bases between them. The CDR3 spells CASRWGSDEQYF. Written as DNA, the CDR3 is TGCGCCAGCAGGTGGGGGTCGGACGAGCAGTACTTC. The variable domain in full, with the rest retrieved from reference TRBV5-1 and TRBJ2-7, is KAGVTQTPRYLIKTRGQQVTLSCSPISGHRSVSWYQQTPGQGLQFLFEYFSETQRNKGNFPGRFSGRQFSNSRSEMNVSTLELGDSALYLCASRWGSDEQYFGPGTRLTVT.

The rearrangement joins TRBV5-1 to TRBJ2-7; weak D call: TRBD2 (6 bases). Deletions cut 4 bases from V and 4 bases from J, with 15 bases between. The CDR3 contains 14 residues. CDR1 is SGHRS and CDR2 is YFSETQ in the germline V gene. The CDR3 sequence is CASSGTLGLYEQYF. The CDR3 nucleotides are TGCGCCAGCAGCGGGACTCTCGGATTGTACGAGCAGTACTTC.

The genes are TRBV27 and TRBJ2-1; the D gene is possibly TRBD2 (5 bases). Trimming left V 5 bases short and J 0 bases short, with 11 bases between. Germline values: CDR1 MNHEY, CDR2 SMNVEV (reference sequence). This CDR3 spans 15 amino acids. DNA of the CDR3: TGTGCCAGCAGTGCGGACTGGAGCTCCTACAATGAGCAGTTCTTC. This gives the protein CASSADWSSYNEQFF.

This clone was observed a single time. The DNA is left out, because the CDR3 cannot be placed on it with certainty; the CDR3 is given as TCRdb lists it. CDR3 in amino acids: CASSFLWLPNTGELFF. This rearrangement joins TRBV5-1 to TRBJ2-2; whether TRBD1, the table's D call, matches the DNA was not checked. The CDR3 length equals 16 residues, ends included. The germline gives CDR1 SGHRS, CDR2 YFSETQ.

This clone turned up a few times. The chain links TRBV27 to TRBJ2-7; D is unresolved. Looked up from germline, CDR1 is MNHEY and CDR2 is SMNVEV (reference sequence). The V and J ends lost 5 bases and 3 bases respectively, with 14 bases between them. The CDR3 has 14 amino acids. In nucleotides, the CDR3 is TGTGCCAGCAGTAGGGCTACCTTATACTACGAGCAGTACTTC. Translation gives CASSRATLYYEQYF.

The V call is TRBV27, the J call TRBJ1-2; no firm D call. CDR1 and CDR2 (germline): MNHEY, SMNVEV (reference sequence). This CDR3 has 15 residues. V was cut by 0 bases and J by 8 bases, with 16 bases left in between. In nucleotides, the CDR3 is TGTGCCAGCAGTTTATCAGCCAGCCCTTTTGAAGGCTACACCTTC. Translation gives CASSLSASPFEGYTF.

This rearrangement joins TRBV5-6 to TRBJ2-1; D ambiguous. V was pared by 2 bases and J by 6 bases, with 18 bases between. The germline gives CDR1 SGHDT, CDR2 YYEEEE. The CDR3 is 16 residues long. CDR3 nucleotides: TGTGCCAGCAGCTTCCCTGCGACGACGAATATCAATGAGCAGTTCTTC. The encoded protein is CASSFPATTNINEQFF.

The V gene is TRBV14, the J gene TRBJ1-2, with 8 nucleotides matching TRBD1. The V gene end was trimmed by 2 bases and the J gene end by 5 bases; junction bases not matched to a gene: 1. Germline V gives CDR1 SGHDN, CDR2 FVKESK. This CDR3 is 13 amino acids long. The CDR3 sequence: CASSQYRGYGYTF. The DNA for the CDR3 is TGTGCCAGCAGCCAATACAGGGGGTATGGCTACACCTTC.

CDR3 sequence: CSVRREKLFF. In DNA form, the CDR3 reads TGCAGCGTCCGGCGGGAAAAACTGTTTTTT. V gene TRBV29-1 combines with J gene TRBJ1-4; unclear D gene. Trimming cost V 6 bases and J 8 bases, with 7 bases left between them. The germline gives CDR1 SQVTM, CDR2 ANQGSEA. The CDR3 covers 10 residues.

This chain connects TRBV10-3 to TRBJ2-7; perhaps TRBD2 as D (5 bases). Between the trimmed V and J ends, which lost 4 bases and 0 bases, there was a span of 13 bases. The CDR3 runs 15 residues. Germline-derived CDR1 and CDR2 are ENHRY and SYGVKD. The CDR3 DNA is TGTGCCATCAGTGGAGGGCGGGCGGACTCCTACGAGCAGTACTTC. Translating gives CAISGGRADSYEQYF.

The chain has TRBV7-9 and TRBJ2-1; 8 nucleotides match TRBD2. Germline V gene lookup returns CDR1 SEHNR and CDR2 FQNEAQ (reference sequence). There are 16 residues in the CDR3. V lost 5 bases, J lost 7 bases, and 13 bases stayed unmatched. The CDR3 DNA follows: TGTGCCAGCAGCAGGCGGTGGGAGCGGGAGAGAAATGAGCAGTTCTTC. It specifies CASSRRWERERNEQFF.

V and J are TRBV19 and TRBJ1-1; perhaps TRBD1 as D (5 bases). CDR3 length: 13 residues. V was pared by 4 bases and J by 6 bases, with 12 bases between. The V gene's germline CDR1 is LNHDA and CDR2 SQIVND (reference sequence). The CDR3 loop is CASSTSGTPEAFF. The CDR3 DNA sequence: TGTGCCAGTAGTACATCCGGGACCCCTGAAGCTTTCTTT.

This clone was seen only a few times. This rearrangement joins TRBV27 to TRBJ2-1, with 11 positions matching TRBD1. Trimming removed 6 bases from V and 4 bases from J; junction bases left unmatched: 11. CDR3 length equals 17 residues. Germline CDR1 reads MNHEY; CDR2 reads SMNVEV (reference sequence). CDR3 sequence (DNA): TGTGCCAGCAGCCGGACAGGGGGCGCGATTAGGTACAATGAGCAGTTCTTC. Translation: CASSRTGGAIRYNEQFF.

The V and J genes are TRBV9 and TRBJ2-2; the match to TRBD2 covers 15 bases. J was trimmed by 6 bases and V by 1 base; bases with no gene match: 13. From germline, CDR1 is SGDLS and CDR2 YYNGEE. The CDR3 loop spans 20 amino acids. DNA for the CDR3: TGTGCCAGCAGCGTAACGCAAGGACTAGCGGGAGGGCCGGGGGCCGGGGAGCTGTTTTTT. This gives the protein CASSVTQGLAGGPGAGELFF.

In this sample, this clone turned up once. Here the CDR3 DNA reads TGTGCCAGCAGCACGACTAGCGGGAGATTTTATGAGCAGTTCTTC. This encodes CASSTTSGRFYEQFF. The rearrangement links TRBV6-5 to TRBJ2-1; 12 nucleotides agree with TRBD2. V gave up 6 bases and J gave up 8 bases; unmatched junction bases: 8. CDR3 length equals 15 residues. Germline V gene lookup returns CDR1 MNHEY and CDR2 SVGAGI.

The gene calls are TRBV5-6 and TRBJ1-1; no clear D. Germline V CDR1 and CDR2: SGHDT, YYEEEE. Trimming stripped 3 bases from V and 10 bases from J, with 13 bases between. The CDR3 spans 12 residues. CDR3 in DNA: TGTGCCAGCAGCTCGATCGGACTGGGAGCTTTCTTT. Translated, it gives CASSSIGLGAFF.